This T cell receptor beta chain was identified in a study of shared clonotypes between healthy human individuals. About the research overall: Used for every donor were three CD4 naive, three CD4 memory, two CD8 naive and one CD8 memory plate. Whole-study findings and limits: Naive CD4 clonotype sharing across four donors was 4% to 5.5%.

As concerns this clone: Its antigen remains unknown.

CD4+ cells yielded CD45RA+ naive and CD45RA-negative memory subsets. The CDR3 covers 18 residues. V lost 5 bases and J lost 0; bases outside the gene matches: 10. CDR1 is MNHEY, CDR2 SMNVEV, per germline (reference sequence). In the original processing: Junction-only sequences without quality scores were provided by ImmunoSEQ, so filtering was different. Assay: immunoSEQ multiplex PCR; the TCRdb copy retains only in-frame clones and omits some. For V, J and clone size, that table is used; D and trimming come from the DNA. The table has under 1,100,000 clones, 70% to 80% seen once; the top ten hold about 1.5%.

Input material: memory CD4+ T cells sorted from blood. Described subset: CD45RA-negative fraction. The chain couples TRBV27 to TRBJ2-2, with TRBD2 identical over 9 bases. The TCR was taken from a man aged 18 to 35 in good health. The CDR3 protein is CASSRLAESSANTGELFF. The CDR3, as DNA: TGTGCCAGCAGTAGACTAGCGGAGTCAAGTGCGAACACCGGGGAGCTGTTTTTT.